Below are 12 T cell receptor beta chains sequenced from a single sample in a study of blood T cells in healthy people across ages. A J-beta primer mix and a sample-barcoded 5' primer were used in a second PCR of about 7 to 12 cycles. TCRdb reanalysed the 5' RACE reads using MiXCR and keeps one entry per CDR3 protein. The sample has around 1,000,000 distinct CDR3 sequences; approximately 25% are singletons. This sample was shared with a second study, whose subject was T cells of mothers and their children.

Source material: blood. These receptors came from a girl aged 2 to 9 in good health.

The chain carries TRBV29-1 and TRBJ2-1; D call uncertain. Germline CDR1 SQVTM, CDR2 ANQGSEA. The length of the CDR3 is 11 residues. V lost 6 bases to trimming and J lost 2 bases, with 5 bases between them. CDR3 coding DNA: TGCAGCGTCCAAACCTACAATGAGCAGTTCTTC. Translation gives CSVQTYNEQFF.

This clonotype was recorded a few times. The rearrangement uses TRBV7-6 and TRBJ2-7; 7 bases fit TRBD1. The germline V gene encodes CDR1 SGHVS and CDR2 FNYEAQ. V was pared by 5 bases and J by 1 base, with 5 bases of the junction left unmatched. The CDR3 totals 14 residues. CDR3: CASSRDRKSYEQYF. CDR3 coding DNA: TGTGCCAGCAGCCGGGACAGAAAATCCTACGAGCAGTACTTC.

The rearrangement links TRBV3-1 to TRBJ2-5; D possibly corresponds to TRBD1 (5 bases). This CDR3 comprises 14 residues. CDR1 and CDR2 (germline): LGHDT, YNNKEL (reference sequence). V was trimmed by 2 bases and J by 4 bases, leaving 11 bases between them. CDR3 in amino acids: CASSQLQGRETQYF. CDR3 coding DNA: TGTGCCAGCAGCCAACTCCAGGGTAGAGAGACCCAGTACTTC.

CDR3 nucleotides: TGTGCCAGCGGTGGGAAAGAATACGGGACGGATGCTGTGCAGTACTTC. This codes for CASGGKEYGTDAVQYF. V usage is TRBV2 and J usage is TRBJ2-7; D might be TRBD1 or TRBD2, each matching 5 bases. Trimming took off 8 bases at V and 9 bases at J, with 29 bases between the two ends. There are 16 residues in the CDR3. Looked up from germline, CDR1 is SNHLY and CDR2 is FYNNEI.

V usage is TRBV29-1 and J usage is TRBJ2-7; no clear D gene. The germline V gene encodes CDR1 SQVTM and CDR2 ANQGSEA. The CDR3 runs to 11 residues. Deletions cut 3 bases from V and 4 bases from J, with 7 bases between. CDR3 in DNA: TGCAGCGTTGACATCAGGTACGAGCAGTACTTC. Its protein is CSVDIRYEQYF.

This clonotype was observed a handful of times. This chain joins TRBV20-1 and TRBJ2-1, with 7 nucleotides matching TRBD2. Per germline, CDR1 DFQATT and CDR2 SNEGSKA (reference sequence). V lost 2 bases and J lost 3; bases outside the gene matches: 10. CDR3 size: 16 residues. In DNA form, the CDR3 reads TGCAGTGCTAGACCCAGGGCGGGAGCAGGCTACAATGAGCAGTTCTTC. This translates into CSARPRAGAGYNEQFF.

This chain connects TRBV28 to TRBJ2-6; TRBD1 matches 7 bases. With V trimmed by 7 bases and J by 0 bases, 9 bases remained unmatched. Germline CDR1 and CDR2: MDHEN and SYDVKM. The CDR3 extends over 17 amino acids. The CDR3 DNA follows: TGTGCCAGCAAGGGGACAGAATTTCCCTCTGGGGCCAACGTCCTGACTTTC. Translation: CASKGTEFPSGANVLTF. The full variable domain, with the rest looked up from reference TRBV28 and TRBJ2-6, is DVKVTQSSRYLVKRTGEKVFLECVQDMDHENMFWYRQDPGLGLRLIYFSYDVKMKEKGDIPEGYSVSREKKERFSLILESASTNQTSMYLCASKGTEFPSGANVLTFGAGSRLTVL.

The V and J genes are TRBV7-8 and TRBJ1-5; 10 bases are shared with TRBD1. Germline V CDR1 and CDR2: SGHVS, FQNEAQ. V gave up 5 bases and J gave up 3 bases; unmatched junction bases: 13. The CDR3 spans 18 residues. This CDR3 reads CASSLSTGGSSINQPQHF. DNA of the CDR3: TGTGCCAGCAGCCTATCGACAGGGGGCAGTTCAATCAATCAGCCCCAGCATTTT.

V is TRBV7-2 and J is TRBJ2-5; TRBD2 aligns across 11 bases. This CDR3 has 15 residues. Trimming removed 5 bases from V and 0 bases from J; junction bases left unmatched: 2. CDR1 is SGHTA, CDR2 FQGNSA, per germline. CDR3 sequence: CASSQTSGDQETQYF. For the CDR3, the DNA is TGTGCCAGCAGCCAGACTAGCGGGGACCAAGAGACCCAGTACTTC.

CDR3 sequence reads: CSAGTSGAIAKNIQYF. The CDR3 DNA sequence: TGCAGCGCCGGGACTAGCGGGGCCATAGCCAAAAACATTCAGTACTTC. The chain is built from TRBV29-1 and TRBJ2-4, with 13 bases lining up with TRBD2. This CDR3 is built from 16 residues. The ends lost 7 bases at V and 0 bases at J; junction bases unmatched: 6. CDR1 and CDR2 from the germline V gene are SQVTM and ANQGSEA.

This clonotype was seen more than once but under ten times. V usage is TRBV20-1 and J usage is TRBJ1-2; TRBD1 might be the D (6 bases). The germline gives CDR1 DFQATT, CDR2 SNEGSKA (reference sequence). The CDR3 runs to 20 residues. The germline V and J ends were trimmed by 0 bases and 1 base, with 27 bases remaining between them. The CDR3 nucleotides are TGCAGTGCTAGAGATTCGGGGGCGCCCCCCGTCCTCCCCGGTAACTATGGCTACACCTTC. This gives the protein CSARDSGAPPVLPGNYGYTF.

The chain links TRBV29-1 to TRBJ1-2, with TRBD1 matching over 7 bases. The J segment lost 5 bases and the V segment lost 4 bases, leaving 16 bases of the junction unmatched. Per the germline V gene, CDR1 is SQVTM and CDR2 is ANQGSEA. The CDR3 consists of 16 residues. The CDR3 DNA reads as TGCAGCGTTGGCACGGGACAGATCTTTGGGCCGTATGGCTACACCTTC. Translating gives CSVGTGQIFGPYGYTF.